This T cell receptor (beta chain) emerged from a study of blood T cell repertoires in COVID-19. Germline assignment: CDR1 MNHEY and CDR2 SVGEGT. The V and J ends lost 3 bases and 4 bases, in that order; junction bases with no gene match: 2. This CDR3 is 14 amino acids long. TCRdb's table, derived via immunoSEQ multiplex PCR, lists solely in-frame clones and lacks some. Seen here are over 150,000 clones, approximately 83% observed once, and the top ten hold roughly 7%. The chain couples TRBV6-2 or TRBV6-3 to TRBJ2-1; 8 bases line up with TRBD2. Specimen: PBMCs or T cells enriched from blood (not recorded which). This receptor was obtained from a man in his forties who had recovered from COVID-19. CDR3 coding DNA: TGTGCCAGCAGTTATACTAGCGGTTACAATGAGCAGTTCTTC. Translated: CASSYTSGYNEQFF.